This T cell receptor beta chain was observed in a study of untreated major depressive disorder. The table came from immunoSEQ multiplex PCR; TCRdb's copy has only in-frame clones and leaves some out. The table lists 23,000 or so clones, roughly nine tenths of them singletons. Every participant had European ancestry. From thawed PBMCs, CD4+ T cells were purified by negative selection. General study results and limits: Compared with controls, depressed patients showed more TRBV05-01 (Vbeta 5.1) usage in CD4+ T cells. A comparatively small sample limits the generalizability of these findings. Sequencing showed nonsignificant TRBV25-01 and TRBV02-01 differences matching flow cytometry.

Of note for this clone: Its antigen is as yet unknown.

Germline V CDR1 and CDR2: MDHEN, SYDVKM. The CDR3 length is 17 residues. V lost 2 bases and J 3 bases, leaving 19 bases between the germline ends. The sequence was obtained from a woman between 25 and 40 years old with major depressive disorder. Sequenced: CD4+ T cells from PBMCs. This chain uses TRBV28 with TRBJ1-2; a weak D match, TRBD1 (5 bases). The CDR3 loop reads CASSLVWDGGIDYGYTF. CDR3 in DNA: TGTGCCAGCAGTTTAGTATGGGACGGCGGTATCGACTATGGCTACACCTTC.